Each of the 14 T cell receptor beta chains below was sequenced from the same sample in a study of liver allograft versus peripheral blood T cells. Looking at the study overall: What was compared were the T cell receptor repertoires in transplanted livers and those in the peripheral blood of recipients.

MiXCR, applied by TCRdb to the reads, yields one record per CDR3 protein. The table shows 8,000 or so distinct CDR3 sequences, with about a sixth occurring only once. These receptors were taken from a human patient who had a liver transplant. The T cells may partly be graft donor cells.

The V and J genes are TRBV20-1 and TRBJ2-5; 7 bases match TRBD2. V gave up 6 bases and J gave up 5 bases; unmatched junction bases: 3. CDR3 size: 11 residues. CDR1 is DFQATT, CDR2 SNEGSKA, per germline (reference sequence). Here the CDR3 DNA reads TGCAGTGCCCTTAGCGGGGAGACCCAGTACTTC. It encodes CSALSGETQYF.

Details on this clonotype: One base separates it from a far larger clone, so it is likely a read error. The chain couples TRBV6-5 to TRBJ2-3; 8 bases are shared with TRBD1. This CDR3 contains 14 residues. Germline CDR1 and CDR2: MNHEY and SVGAGI. CDR3 sequence (DNA): TGTGCCGGCAGTCTGACAGGGGGCACAGATACGCAGTATTTT. Amino acid sequence: CAGSLTGGTDTQYF.

This clonotype is medium-sized (0.01 to 0.1%) by share. CDR3 loop: CASSFSGAQETQYF. The CDR3 nucleotides read TGTGCCAGCAGCTTTTCAGGGGCCCAAGAGACCCAGTACTTC. This chain links TRBV7-2 with TRBJ2-5, with a possible D match to TRBD1 (6 bases). Germline values: CDR1 SGHTA, CDR2 FQGNSA. The CDR3 spans 14 residues. Trimming removed 3 bases at V and 1 base at J, with 9 bases between.

This sequence joins TRBV20-1 and TRBJ2-5, with D perhaps TRBD1 (5 bases). The CDR3 totals 15 residues. The germline V gene encodes CDR1 DFQATT and CDR2 SNEGSKA (reference sequence). Trimming cost V 1 base and J 2 bases, with 14 bases left between them. CDR3 protein: CSARGRGRAQETQYF. CDR3 nucleotide sequence: TGCAGTGCTAGAGGGAGAGGCAGGGCTCAAGAGACCCAGTACTTC.

The V call is TRBV20-1, the J call TRBJ2-7, with 10 bases lining up with TRBD2. Germline V CDR1 and CDR2: DFQATT, SNEGSKA (reference sequence). V dropped 3 bases and J dropped 4; count of bases not matched to a gene: 6. This CDR3 spans 14 amino acids. CDR3 protein: CSASDGTSAYEQYF. In DNA, the CDR3 is TGCAGTGCTAGTGACGGGACTAGCGCTTACGAGCAGTACTTC.

Judged by abundance, this clonotype is medium-sized. The chain links TRBV28 to TRBJ2-1; TRBD2 agrees at 10 bases. The germline V gene encodes CDR1 MDHEN and CDR2 SYDVKM. CDR3 size: 15 residues. V was clipped by 8 bases and J by 0 bases; unmatched bases: 4. CDR3 amino acids: CASPPSGSSYNEQFF. CDR3 coding DNA: TGTGCCAGCCCTCCTAGCGGGAGCTCCTACAATGAGCAGTTCTTC.

The genes are TRBV28 and TRBJ2-2; D gene unclear. The CDR3 extends over 12 amino acids. The V gene lost 2 bases and the J gene lost 4 bases, with 2 bases spanning the gap. Per germline, CDR1 MDHEN and CDR2 SYDVKM. The CDR3: CASSLITGELFF. CDR3 DNA sequence: TGTGCCAGCAGTTTAATCACCGGGGAGCTGTTTTTT.

In its sample, this clonotype is medium-sized. V and J are TRBV15 and TRBJ2-3; D is undetermined. Between the trimmed V and J ends, which lost 0 bases and 2 bases, there was a span of 15 bases. CDR3 length: 17 amino acids. In germline, CDR1 is LNHNV, CDR2 YYDKDF (reference sequence). CDR3: CATSRDFGFGTTDTQYF. In DNA form, the CDR3 reads TGTGCCACCAGCAGAGATTTTGGGTTCGGTACCACAGATACGCAGTATTTT.

By share, this clonotype ranks as medium-sized (0.01 to 0.1%). The V gene is TRBV30, the J gene TRBJ1-2, with D possibly being TRBD1 (5 bases). CDR3 length: 13 residues. Germline-derived CDR1 and CDR2 are GTSNPN and SVGIG (reference sequence). V was trimmed by 5 bases and J by 13 bases, leaving 23 bases between them. The CDR3 DNA follows: TGTGCCTGGTCTATGGTGGGACCGTATCAGGGCACCTTC. Translation gives CAWSMVGPYQGTF.

By sample fraction, this clonotype is medium-sized. The chain couples TRBV19 to TRBJ2-1; D is possibly TRBD1 (6 bases). Trimming pared 10 bases from V and 9 bases from J, leaving 13 bases between. CDR1 and CDR2 (germline): LNHDA, SQIVND (reference sequence). This CDR3 is built from 11 residues. The CDR3 bases are TGTGCCACCCAGGGGATGGTTGAGCAGTTCTTC. The encoded protein is CATQGMVEQFF.

Within the sample, this clonotype is medium-sized. This rearrangement joins TRBV7-2 to TRBJ2-2; D remains unclear. CDR3 length: 16 amino acids. Between the trimmed V and J ends, which lost 1 base and 0 bases, there was a span of 9 bases. Germline CDR1 reads SGHTA; CDR2 reads FQGNSA. CDR3 sequence: CASSLEGLPNTGELFF. The CDR3 DNA is TGTGCCAGCAGCTTAGAAGGGCTTCCGAACACCGGGGAGCTGTTTTTT.

The table lists this clonotype with many counts. This sequence joins TRBV27 and TRBJ1-1; the match to TRBD1 covers 7 bases. V was clipped by 3 bases and J by 3 bases; unmatched bases: 10. The CDR3 loop spans 16 amino acids. CDR1 and CDR2 (germline): MNHEY, SMNVEV (reference sequence). The CDR3: CASSFSRGLYDTEAFF. CDR3 DNA: TGTGCCAGCAGTTTTTCAAGGGGGCTTTATGACACTGAAGCTTTCTTT.

Judged by abundance, this clonotype is medium-sized. V is TRBV18 and J is TRBJ2-3; possible D gene TRBD1, 6 bases. From germline, CDR1 is KGHSH and CDR2 LQKENI. The CDR3 extends over 14 amino acids. Trimming removed 3 bases at V and 4 bases at J, with 11 bases between. The CDR3 bases are TGTGCCAGCTCACCCGGACAGAGAGCAGATACGCAGTATTTT. It yields the protein CASSPGQRADTQYF.

CDR3 sequence: CASSQWSGYSPLHF. The CDR3, as DNA: TGTGCCAGCAGCCAATGGTCGGGTTATTCACCCCTCCACTTT. The V gene is TRBV3-1, the J gene TRBJ1-6; no reliable D call. CDR3 length: 14 residues. Trimming took off 2 bases at V and 8 bases at J, with 10 bases between the two ends. CDR1 is LGHDT and CDR2 is YNNKEL in the germline V gene (reference sequence).